This T cell receptor (beta chain) is drawn from a study of blood T cell repertoires in COVID-19. Profiling relied on immunoSEQ multiplex PCR, and the TCRdb table lists in-frame clones only, not all of them. The table lists about 110,000 clones, about 79% of them singletons. This clonotype was sampled from an elderly man with COVID-19, enrolled during active disease. Sequencing used peripheral blood.

The CDR3 spells CASSPGGGGAGQPQHF. The CDR3 region has the DNA TGTGCCAGCAGCCCCGGTGGAGGGGGCGCAGGTCAGCCCCAGCATTTT. The V gene is TRBV5-4, the J gene TRBJ1-5, with TRBD1 matching 7 bases. V shed 4 bases, J shed 6 bases, and the junction held 13 bases outside the gene matches. Germline V gene data show CDR1 as SGHNT and CDR2 as YYREEE (reference sequence). The CDR3 loop spans 16 amino acids. Full variable domain (rest looked up from reference TRBV5-4 and TRBJ1-5): ETGVTQSPTHLIKTRGQQVTLRCSSQSGHNTVSWYQQALGQGPQFIFQYYREEENGRGNFPPRFSGLQFPNYSSELNVNALELDDSALYLCASSPGGGGAGQPQHFGDGTRLSIL.